The entry below describes one T cell receptor (beta chain). Its specific antigen is unknown. Qualities for individual bases were not recorded, and no much larger clone is one base off. The sample is drawn from a study of T cell responses to AZD1222 COVID-19 vaccine (dated by TCRdb to the early 2020s). With regard to the full study: A total of 233 trial participants underwent TCR sequencing, of whom roughly 210 received two doses of AZD1222 and 26 received two doses of the MenACWY control vaccine. Trial participants were enrolled by age into 18-55, 56-69 and 70-plus year subgroups, with around 150, 28 and 57 TCR-sequenced participants respectively. On the study overall, not on this receptor specifically: The 56-69-year group was small, and its depth increase did not reach significance, likely because of low power. Conclusions about previously exposed vaccinees are limited because only 5 or 6 AZD1222 recipients were SARS-CoV-2 seropositive at baseline. Vaccine-associated CD4 TCRs spanned the whole spike protein, with dominant responses in regions 160-218 and 743-854. Because no samples from the day 14 peak response were available, repertoires could be characterized only after the peak T cell response. Reportedly, close to half of the unique spike-specific TCRs recognized epitopes lying outside the regions that are mutated in the B.1.351 and B.1.1.7 variants. Most participants were white British and females outnumbered males, and the authors suggested that clonal diversity may have been underestimated. Spike-specific TCR breadth and depth rose significantly after two AZD1222 doses compared with day 0 and with MenACWY recipients.

Including the terminal cysteine and phenylalanine, the CDR3 comprises 15 residues. CDR3 DNA is the only sequence kept; it has 45 bases, read in frame from the first base. As encoded in the germline V gene, CDR1 is SGHRS while CDR2 is YFSETQ. V is reduced by 4 bases and J by 5 bases, leaving a spacing of 15 bases between them. The CDR3 regions of human TCRbeta chains were analyzed by immunosequencing. Turning to the authors' computational methods: Repertoire TCRs were matched against a reference library of SARS-CoV-2-specific TCRs generated with the MIRA antigen-specificity platform. Breadth was defined as the fraction of unique TCRs that were SARS-CoV-2-associated. Depth was defined as the fraction of total T cells that were SARS-CoV-2-associated. Using the MIRA data, each spike-specific TCR was mapped to the spike region that the TCR reacts to and placed in a CD4 or CD8 class. Log10-transformed breadth and depth values were compared by one-way ANOVA with Sidak's multiple comparisons tests. TCRdb obtained this table from immuneACCESS and retained in-frame rearrangements with V and J assigned. These tables miss some clones; where compared with another copy, unresolved V genes account for less than half of the shortfall, and the remainder is unexplained. D and trimming were read from the DNA, whereas the V and J calls and clone size are those reported in that table. For this sample there are approximately 190,000 clones; around 87% appear just once. The ten largest clones capture 2.7% of the sample.

Read against the paper, the sample's time point label means: baseline before first vaccination. Per the publication, the treatment or condition label means: meningococcal conjugate vaccine given as trial control. The vaccinee samples were drawn from two UK trials, COV001 and COV002, one of which was a single-blind randomized controlled phase 2/3 trial testing AZD1222 (ChAdOx1 nCoV-19) in healthy adults. For TCRbeta chain sequencing, PBMC samples from trial participants were taken at day 0 and at day 28 after the second dose. The V gene is TRBV5-1 and the J gene is TRBJ1-4; the D gene is perhaps TRBD1, on 6 matching bases. The TCR was taken from an adult in good health. This material consisted of peripheral blood, taken on day 0 of MenACWY control vaccination. The DNA reads as follows: TGCGCCAGCAGCCCGGAACAGGGTCGGAATGAAAAACTGTTTTTT. Its product reads: CASSPEQGRNEKLFF.